This is a list of T cell receptor beta chains from one sample in a study of T cell repertoires in cytomegalovirus infection. One entry per CDR3 protein, called by TCRdb with MiXCR from the reads. Of 170,000 or so distinct CDR3 sequences in the sample, approximately 15% were seen once. The sequencing sample was made of PBMCs. These receptors were collected from a human donor in good health (CMV status not recorded). Some clones in this sample may be carry-over from other donors' samples. Both conserved end residues are trimmed from each CDR3. D genes are given only for firm matches.

d_call: NA
v_call: TRBV5-6
cdr3_aa: ASSLVTPPTDTQY

d_call: TRBD1
v_call: TRBV5-6
cdr3_aa: ASTGQGAEQY

d_call: NA
v_call: TRBV27
cdr3_aa: ASSLYRGEEYGYT

d_call: NA
v_call: TRBV6-1
cdr3_aa: ASSRRQDLYGYT

d_call: NA
v_call: TRBV6-5
cdr3_aa: ASNSGTSKTEAF

d_call: NA
v_call: TRBV7-9
cdr3_aa: ASSAPGAPGNTIY

d_call: TRBD1
v_call: TRBV6-2/TRBV6-3
cdr3_aa: ASSSVPGQGRSTEAF

d_call: NA
v_call: TRBV11-2
cdr3_aa: ASSLGFLDTQY

d_call: NA
v_call: TRBV27
cdr3_aa: ASSFGQNNEQF

d_call: TRBD1
v_call: TRBV6-5
cdr3_aa: ASSYRRTGRVDTEAF

d_call: NA
v_call: TRBV5-4
cdr3_aa: ASSLGGAKNIQY

d_call: TRBD1
v_call: TRBV27
cdr3_aa: ASSQGQGNEQY

d_call: TRBD2
v_call: TRBV20-1
cdr3_aa: SASLLAGASEQY

d_call: NA
v_call: TRBV7-6
cdr3_aa: ASSSIDTEAF

d_call: TRBD1
v_call: TRBV7-6
cdr3_aa: ASSRTGRPYEQY

d_call: NA
v_call: TRBV14
cdr3_aa: ASSGAGGSGHQETQY

d_call: TRBD2
v_call: TRBV29-1
cdr3_aa: SALAGGTGELF

d_call: TRBD2
v_call: TRBV2
cdr3_aa: ASSEGLAGVDTQY

d_call: NA
v_call: TRBV7-2
cdr3_aa: ASSLYRNQPQH

d_call: TRBD1
v_call: TRBV2
cdr3_aa: ASNKQGETYEQY

d_call: TRBD2
v_call: TRBV19
cdr3_aa: ASQGGDYNEQF

d_call: TRBD1
v_call: TRBV19
cdr3_aa: ASSYRDRVNTEAF

d_call: TRBD1
v_call: TRBV27
cdr3_aa: ASSYGSRGETQY

d_call: TRBD1
v_call: TRBV29-1
cdr3_aa: SVATGGEQPQH

d_call: TRBD1
v_call: TRBV5-6
cdr3_aa: ASSPRTGWTTEAF

d_call: NA
v_call: TRBV18
cdr3_aa: ASCEKFQETQY

d_call: NA
v_call: TRBV7-2
cdr3_aa: ASSPIGSGELF

d_call: NA
v_call: TRBV7-8
cdr3_aa: ASSPVTHNQPQH